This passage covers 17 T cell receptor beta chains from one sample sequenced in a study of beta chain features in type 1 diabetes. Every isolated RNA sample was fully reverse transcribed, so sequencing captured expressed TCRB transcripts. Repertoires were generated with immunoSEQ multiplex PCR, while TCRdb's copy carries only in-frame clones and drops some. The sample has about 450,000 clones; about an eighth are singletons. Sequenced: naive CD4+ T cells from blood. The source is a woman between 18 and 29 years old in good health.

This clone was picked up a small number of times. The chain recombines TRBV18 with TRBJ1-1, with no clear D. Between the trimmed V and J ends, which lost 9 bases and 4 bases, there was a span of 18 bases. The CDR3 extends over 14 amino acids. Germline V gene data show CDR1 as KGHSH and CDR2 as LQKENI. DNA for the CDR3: TGTGCCAGTTTTTCTGACGGGGTGCGCACTGAAGCTTTCTTT. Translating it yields CASFSDGVRTEAFF.

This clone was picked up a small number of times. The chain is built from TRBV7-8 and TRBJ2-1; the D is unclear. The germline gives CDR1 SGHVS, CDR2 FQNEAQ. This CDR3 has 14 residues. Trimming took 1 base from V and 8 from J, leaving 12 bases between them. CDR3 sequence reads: CASSLVGWTHEQFF. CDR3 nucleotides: TGTGCCAGCAGCTTAGTGGGGTGGACCCATGAGCAGTTCTTC.

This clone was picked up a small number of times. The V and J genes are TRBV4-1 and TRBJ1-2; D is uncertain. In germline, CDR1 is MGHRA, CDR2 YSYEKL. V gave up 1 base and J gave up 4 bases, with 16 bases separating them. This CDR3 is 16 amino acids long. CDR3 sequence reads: CASSQGELHTAYGYTF. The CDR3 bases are TGCGCCAGCAGCCAAGGTGAATTACACACGGCCTATGGCTACACCTTC.

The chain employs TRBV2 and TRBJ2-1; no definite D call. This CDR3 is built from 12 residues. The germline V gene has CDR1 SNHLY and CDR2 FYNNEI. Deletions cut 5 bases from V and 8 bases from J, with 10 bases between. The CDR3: CASSPQAHEQFF. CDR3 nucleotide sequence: TGTGCCAGCAGTCCACAAGCGCATGAGCAGTTCTTC.

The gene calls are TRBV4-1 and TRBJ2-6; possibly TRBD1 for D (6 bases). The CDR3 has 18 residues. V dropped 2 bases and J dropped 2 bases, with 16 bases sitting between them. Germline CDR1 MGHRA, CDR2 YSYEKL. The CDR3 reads CASSQPRDKATGANVLTF. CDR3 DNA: TGCGCCAGCAGCCAACCTAGGGACAAAGCTACTGGGGCCAACGTCCTGACTTTC.

CDR3 protein: CATSYSGNTIYF. In DNA, the CDR3 is TGTGCCACCAGTTATTCTGGAAACACCATATATTTT. This rearrangement joins TRBV15 to TRBJ1-3; the D is unclear. Germline V gene sequence: CDR1 LNHNV, CDR2 YYDKDF (reference sequence). Trimming removed 6 bases from V and 1 base from J, with 4 bases in between. The CDR3 covers 12 residues.

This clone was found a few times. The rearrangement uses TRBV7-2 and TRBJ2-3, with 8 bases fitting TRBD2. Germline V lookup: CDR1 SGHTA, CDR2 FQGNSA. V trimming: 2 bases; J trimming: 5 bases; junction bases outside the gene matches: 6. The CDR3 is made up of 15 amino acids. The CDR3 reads CASSLNGGAEDTQYF. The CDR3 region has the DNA TGTGCCAGCAGCTTAAACGGGGGGGCCGAAGATACGCAGTATTTT. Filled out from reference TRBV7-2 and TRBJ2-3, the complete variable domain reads GAGVSQSPSNKVTEKGKDVELRCDPISGHTALYWYRQSLGQGLEFLIYFQGNSAPDKSGLPSDRFSAERTGGSVSTLTIQRTQQEDSAVYLCASSLNGGAEDTQYFGPGTRLTVL.

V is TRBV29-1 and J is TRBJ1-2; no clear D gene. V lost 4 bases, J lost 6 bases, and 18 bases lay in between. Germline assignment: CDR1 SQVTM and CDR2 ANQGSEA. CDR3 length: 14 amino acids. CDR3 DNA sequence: TGCAGCGTTGGACCGGCCGCGGGGTCTGATGGCTACACCTTC. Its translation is CSVGPAAGSDGYTF.

The CDR3 spells CASSQRELTDTQYF. The CDR3 region has the DNA TGTGCCAGCAGCCAGCGGGAGTTGACAGATACGCAGTATTTT. This chain uses TRBV4-2 with TRBJ2-3, with 7 bases that match TRBD2. The CDR3 runs 14 residues. After removal of 3 bases from V and 3 bases from J, the junction contained 3 bases not matched to a gene. The germline V gene has CDR1 LGHNA and CDR2 YNFKEQ.

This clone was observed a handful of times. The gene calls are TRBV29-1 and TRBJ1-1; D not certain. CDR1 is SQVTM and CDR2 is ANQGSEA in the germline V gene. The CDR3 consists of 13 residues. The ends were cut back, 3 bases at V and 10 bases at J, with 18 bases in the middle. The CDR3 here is CSVEHSGSEIAFF. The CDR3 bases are TGCAGCGTTGAGCATTCGGGATCGGAGATAGCTTTCTTT.

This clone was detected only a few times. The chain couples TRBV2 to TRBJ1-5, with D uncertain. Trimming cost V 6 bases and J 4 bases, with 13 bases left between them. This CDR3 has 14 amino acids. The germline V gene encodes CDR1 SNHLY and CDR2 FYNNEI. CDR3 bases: TGTGCCAGCAGCCAAATGGGATTAAATCAGCCCCAGCATTTT. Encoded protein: CASSQMGLNQPQHF.

CDR3 loop: CASTITHYQETQYF. CDR3 DNA: TGTGCCAGCACCATAACTCATTACCAAGAGACCCAGTACTTC. J is TRBJ2-5 and V is TRBV27; no firm D call. This CDR3 comprises 14 residues. Trimming removed 7 bases at V and 0 bases at J, with 12 bases between. Per the germline V gene, CDR1 is MNHEY and CDR2 is SMNVEV (reference sequence).

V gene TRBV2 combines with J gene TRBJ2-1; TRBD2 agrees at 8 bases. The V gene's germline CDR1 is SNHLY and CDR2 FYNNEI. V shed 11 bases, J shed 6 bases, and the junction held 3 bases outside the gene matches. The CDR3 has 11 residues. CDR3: CAGTRGNEQFF. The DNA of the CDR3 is TGTGCCGGGACTAGAGGCAATGAGCAGTTCTTC.

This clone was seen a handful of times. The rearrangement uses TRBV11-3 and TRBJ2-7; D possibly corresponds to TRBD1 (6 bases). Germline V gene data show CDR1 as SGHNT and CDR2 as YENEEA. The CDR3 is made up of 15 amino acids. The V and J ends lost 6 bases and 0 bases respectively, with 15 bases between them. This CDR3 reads CASRSGVGSSYEQYV. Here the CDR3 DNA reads TGTGCCAGCAGATCAGGGGTGGGCAGCTCCTACGAGCAGTACGTC.

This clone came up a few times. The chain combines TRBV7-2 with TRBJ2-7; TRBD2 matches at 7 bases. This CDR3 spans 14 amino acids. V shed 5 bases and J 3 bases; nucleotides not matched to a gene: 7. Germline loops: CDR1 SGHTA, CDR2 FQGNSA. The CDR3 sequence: CASSRGSGNYEQYF. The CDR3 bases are TGTGCCAGCAGCAGAGGGAGCGGGAACTACGAGCAGTACTTC.

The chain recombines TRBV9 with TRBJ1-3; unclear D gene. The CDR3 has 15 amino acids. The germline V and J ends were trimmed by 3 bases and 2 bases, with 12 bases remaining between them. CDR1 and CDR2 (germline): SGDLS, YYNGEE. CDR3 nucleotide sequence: TGTGCCAGCAGCGCCCGAGGTTTTGCTGGAAACACCATATATTTT. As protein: CASSARGFAGNTIYF.

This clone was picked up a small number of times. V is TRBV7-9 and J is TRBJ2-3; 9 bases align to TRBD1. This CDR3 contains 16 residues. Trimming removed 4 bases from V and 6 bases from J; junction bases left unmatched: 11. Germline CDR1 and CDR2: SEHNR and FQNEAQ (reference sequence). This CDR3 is CASSSVTGGAEDTQYF. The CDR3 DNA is TGTGCCAGCAGCTCGGTCACAGGGGGCGCCGAGGATACGCAGTATTTT.